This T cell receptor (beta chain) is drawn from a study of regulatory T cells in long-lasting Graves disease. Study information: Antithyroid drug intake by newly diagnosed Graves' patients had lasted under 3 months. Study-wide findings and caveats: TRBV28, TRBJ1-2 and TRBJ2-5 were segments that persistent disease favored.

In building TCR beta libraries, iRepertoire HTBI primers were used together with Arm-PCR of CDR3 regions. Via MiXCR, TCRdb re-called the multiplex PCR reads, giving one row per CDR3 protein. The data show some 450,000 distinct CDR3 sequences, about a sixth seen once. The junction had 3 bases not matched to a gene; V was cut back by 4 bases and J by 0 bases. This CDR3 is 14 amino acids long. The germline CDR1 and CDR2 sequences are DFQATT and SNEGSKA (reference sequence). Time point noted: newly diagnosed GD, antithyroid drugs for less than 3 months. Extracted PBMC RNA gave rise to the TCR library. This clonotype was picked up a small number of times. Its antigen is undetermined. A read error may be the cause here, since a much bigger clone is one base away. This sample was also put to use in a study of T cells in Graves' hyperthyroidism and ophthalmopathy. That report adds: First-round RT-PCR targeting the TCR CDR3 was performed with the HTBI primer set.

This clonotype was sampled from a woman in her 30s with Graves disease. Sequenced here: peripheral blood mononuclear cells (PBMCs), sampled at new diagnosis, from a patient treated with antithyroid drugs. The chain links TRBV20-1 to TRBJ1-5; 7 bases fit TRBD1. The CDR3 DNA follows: TGCAGTGCTATACAGGGGAGTAGCAATCAGCCCCAGCATTTT. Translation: CSAIQGSSNQPQHF.